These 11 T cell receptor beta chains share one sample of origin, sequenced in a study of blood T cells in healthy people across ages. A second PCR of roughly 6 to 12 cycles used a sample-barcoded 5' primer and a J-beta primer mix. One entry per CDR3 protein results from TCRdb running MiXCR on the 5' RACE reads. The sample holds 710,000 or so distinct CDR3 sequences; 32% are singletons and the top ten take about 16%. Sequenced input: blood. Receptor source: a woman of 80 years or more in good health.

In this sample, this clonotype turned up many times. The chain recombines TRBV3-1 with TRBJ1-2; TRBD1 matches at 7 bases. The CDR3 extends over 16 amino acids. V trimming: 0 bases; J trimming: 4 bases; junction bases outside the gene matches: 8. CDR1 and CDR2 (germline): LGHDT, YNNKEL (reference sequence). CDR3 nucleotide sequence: TGTGCCAGCAGCCAAGATGTCCGACAGGGAGGCTATGGCTACACCTTC. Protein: CASSQDVRQGGYGYTF.

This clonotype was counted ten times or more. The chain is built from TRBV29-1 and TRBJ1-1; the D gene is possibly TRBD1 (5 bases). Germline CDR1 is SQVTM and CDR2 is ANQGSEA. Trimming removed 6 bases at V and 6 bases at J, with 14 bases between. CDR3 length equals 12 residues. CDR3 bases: TGCAGCGTGACGCAGGGCTCGGCTGAAGCTTTCTTT. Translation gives CSVTQGSAEAFF.

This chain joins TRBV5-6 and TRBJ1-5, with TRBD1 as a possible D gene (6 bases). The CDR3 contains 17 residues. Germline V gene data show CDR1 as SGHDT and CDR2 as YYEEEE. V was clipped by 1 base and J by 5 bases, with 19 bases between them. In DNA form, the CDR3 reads TGTGCCAGCAGCTTGCTTAGGGAGCAAGGGGGAGATCAGCCCCAGCATTTT. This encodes CASSLLREQGGDQPQHF.

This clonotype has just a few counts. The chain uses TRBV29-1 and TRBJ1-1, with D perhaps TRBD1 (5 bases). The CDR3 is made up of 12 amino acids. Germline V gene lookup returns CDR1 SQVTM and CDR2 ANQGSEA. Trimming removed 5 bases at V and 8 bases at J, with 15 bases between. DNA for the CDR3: TGCAGCGTTCAGACAAGTCACAGGGAAGCTTTCTTT. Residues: CSVQTSHREAFF. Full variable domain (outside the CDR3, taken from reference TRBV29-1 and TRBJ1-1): SAVISQKPSRDICQRGTSLTIQCQVDSQVTMMFWYRQQPGQSLTLIATANQGSEATYESGFVIDKFPISRPNLTFSTLTVSNMSPEDSSIYLCSVQTSHREAFFGQGTRLTVV.

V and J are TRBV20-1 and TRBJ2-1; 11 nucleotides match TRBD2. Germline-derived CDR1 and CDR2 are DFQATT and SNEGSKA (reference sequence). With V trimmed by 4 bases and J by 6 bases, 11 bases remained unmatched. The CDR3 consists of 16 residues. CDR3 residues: CSAIRLAGSSGNEQFF. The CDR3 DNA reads TGCAGTGCTATCAGACTAGCGGGATCGTCAGGCAATGAGCAGTTCTTC.

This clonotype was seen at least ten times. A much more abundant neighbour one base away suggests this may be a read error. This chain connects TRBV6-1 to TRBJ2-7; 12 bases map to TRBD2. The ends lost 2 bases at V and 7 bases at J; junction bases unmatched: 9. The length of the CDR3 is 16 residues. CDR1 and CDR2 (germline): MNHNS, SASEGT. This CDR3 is CASSELAGGRGNEQYF. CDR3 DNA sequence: TGTGCCAGCAGTGAACTAGCGGGGGGGCGAGGCAATGAGCAGTACTTC.

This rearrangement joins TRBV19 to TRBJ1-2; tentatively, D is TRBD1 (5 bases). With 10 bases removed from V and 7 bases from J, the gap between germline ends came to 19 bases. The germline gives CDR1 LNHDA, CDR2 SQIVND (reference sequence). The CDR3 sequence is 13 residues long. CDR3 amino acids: CATTGPPRGGYTF. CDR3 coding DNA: TGTGCCACGACCGGGCCCCCAAGGGGTGGCTACACCTTC.

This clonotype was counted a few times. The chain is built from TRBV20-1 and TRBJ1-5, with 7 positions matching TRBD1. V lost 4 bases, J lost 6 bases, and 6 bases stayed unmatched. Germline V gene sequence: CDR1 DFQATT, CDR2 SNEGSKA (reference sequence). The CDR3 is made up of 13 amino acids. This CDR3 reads CSAITGVGQPQHF. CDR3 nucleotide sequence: TGCAGTGCTATTACAGGGGTTGGTCAGCCCCAGCATTTT.

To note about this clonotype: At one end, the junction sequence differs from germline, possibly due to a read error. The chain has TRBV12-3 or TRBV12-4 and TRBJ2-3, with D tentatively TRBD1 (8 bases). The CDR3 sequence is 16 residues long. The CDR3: CASSPTGGGSTDTQYF. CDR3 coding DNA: TGCGCCAGCAGTCCTACAGGGGGAGGGAGCACAGATACGCAGTATTTT.

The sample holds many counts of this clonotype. Here the CDR3 DNA reads TGTGCCAGCAGCTTATCTACAGCTCAAGAGACCCAGTACTTC. Encoded protein: CASSLSTAQETQYF. This sequence joins TRBV7-9 and TRBJ2-5; D remains unclear. The length of the CDR3 is 14 residues. Trimming removed 2 bases at V and 2 bases at J, with 9 bases between. Germline assignment: CDR1 SEHNR and CDR2 FQNEAQ (reference sequence). Full variable domain (outside the CDR3, taken from reference TRBV7-9 and TRBJ2-5): DTGVSQNPRHKITKRGQNVTFRCDPISEHNRLYWYRQTLGQGPEFLTYFQNEAQLEKSRLLSDRFSAERPKGSFSTLEIQRTEQGDSAMYLCASSLSTAQETQYFGPGTRLLVL.

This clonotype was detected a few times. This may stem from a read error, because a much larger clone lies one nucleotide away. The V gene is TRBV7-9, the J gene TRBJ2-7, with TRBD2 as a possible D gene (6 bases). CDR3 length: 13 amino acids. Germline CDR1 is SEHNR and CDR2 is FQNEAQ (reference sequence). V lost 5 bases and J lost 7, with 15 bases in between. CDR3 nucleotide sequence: TGTGCCAGCAGCCGTACGGGGGAAAATGAGCAGTACTTC. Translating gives CASSRTGENEQYF. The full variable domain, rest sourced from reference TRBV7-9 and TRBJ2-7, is DTGVSQNPRHKITKRGQNVTFRCDPISEHNRLYWYRQTLGQGPEFLTYFQNEAQLEKSRLLSDRFSAERPKGSFSTLEIQRTEQGDSAMYLCASSRTGENEQYFGPGTRLTVT.